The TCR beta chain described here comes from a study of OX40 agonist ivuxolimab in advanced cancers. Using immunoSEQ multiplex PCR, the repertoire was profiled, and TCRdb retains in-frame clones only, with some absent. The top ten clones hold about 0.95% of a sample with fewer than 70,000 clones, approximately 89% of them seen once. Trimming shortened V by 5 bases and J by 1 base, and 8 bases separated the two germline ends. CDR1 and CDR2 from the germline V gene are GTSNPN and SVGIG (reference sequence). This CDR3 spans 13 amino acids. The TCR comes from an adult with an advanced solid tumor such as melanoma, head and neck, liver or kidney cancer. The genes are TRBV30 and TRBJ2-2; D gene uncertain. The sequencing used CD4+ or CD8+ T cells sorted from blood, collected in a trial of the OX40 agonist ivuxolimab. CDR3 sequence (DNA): TGTGCCTGGCGGGTTCTGAACACCGGGGAGCTGTTTTTT. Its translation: CAWRVLNTGELFF.